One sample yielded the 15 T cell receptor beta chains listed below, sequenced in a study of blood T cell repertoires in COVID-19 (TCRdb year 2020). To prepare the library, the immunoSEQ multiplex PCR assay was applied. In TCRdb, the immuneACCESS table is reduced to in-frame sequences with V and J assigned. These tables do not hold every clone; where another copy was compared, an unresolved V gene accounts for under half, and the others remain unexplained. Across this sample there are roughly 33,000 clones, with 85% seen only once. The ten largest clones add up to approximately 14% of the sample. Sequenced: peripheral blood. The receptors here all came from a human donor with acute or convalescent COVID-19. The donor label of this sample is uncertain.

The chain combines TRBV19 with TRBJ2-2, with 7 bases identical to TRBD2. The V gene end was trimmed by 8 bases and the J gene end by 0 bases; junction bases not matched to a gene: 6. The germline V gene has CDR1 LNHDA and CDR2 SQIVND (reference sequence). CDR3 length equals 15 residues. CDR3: CASCSGAANTGELFF. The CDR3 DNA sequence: TGTGCCAGTTGCAGCGGGGCGGCGAACACCGGGGAGCTGTTTTTT.

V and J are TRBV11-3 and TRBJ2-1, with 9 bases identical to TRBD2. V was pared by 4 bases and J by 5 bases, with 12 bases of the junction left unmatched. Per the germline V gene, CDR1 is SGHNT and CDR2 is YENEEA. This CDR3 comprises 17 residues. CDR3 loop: CASSSQNRLAENNEQFF. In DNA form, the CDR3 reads TGTGCCAGCAGCTCCCAAAACAGACTAGCGGAAAACAATGAGCAGTTCTTC.

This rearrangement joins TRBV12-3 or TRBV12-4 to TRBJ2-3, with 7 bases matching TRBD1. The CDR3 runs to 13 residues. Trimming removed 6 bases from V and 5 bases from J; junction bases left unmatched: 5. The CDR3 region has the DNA TGTGCCAGCAGCCCCCCAGGGGGAGATACGCAGTATTTT. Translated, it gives CASSPPGGDTQYF.

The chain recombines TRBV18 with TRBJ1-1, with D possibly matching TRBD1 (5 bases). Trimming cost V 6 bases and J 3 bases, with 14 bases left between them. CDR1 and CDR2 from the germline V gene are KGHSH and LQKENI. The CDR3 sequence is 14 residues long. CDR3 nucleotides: TGTGCCAGCTCCTCTAGTGGGGGGGACACTGAAGCTTTCTTT. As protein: CASSSSGGDTEAFF.

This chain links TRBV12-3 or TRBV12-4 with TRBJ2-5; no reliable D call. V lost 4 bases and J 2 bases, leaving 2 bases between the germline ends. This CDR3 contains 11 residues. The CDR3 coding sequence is TGTGCCAGCAGTTCTCAAGAGACCCAGTACTTC. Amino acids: CASSSQETQYF.

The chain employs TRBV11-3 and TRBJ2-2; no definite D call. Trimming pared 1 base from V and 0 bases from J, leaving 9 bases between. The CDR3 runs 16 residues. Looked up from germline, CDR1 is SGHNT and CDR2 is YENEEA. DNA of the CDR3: TGTGCCAGCAGCTTAGGGTTAAGCGCGAACACCGGGGAGCTGTTTTTT. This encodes CASSLGLSANTGELFF.

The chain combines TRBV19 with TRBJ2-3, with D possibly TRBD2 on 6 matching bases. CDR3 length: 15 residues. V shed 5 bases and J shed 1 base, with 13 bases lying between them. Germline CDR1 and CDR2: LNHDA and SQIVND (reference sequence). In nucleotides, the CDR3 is TGTGCCAGTAGTCCGACGGGGGTGGGCACAGATACGCAGTATTTT. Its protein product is CASSPTGVGTDTQYF.

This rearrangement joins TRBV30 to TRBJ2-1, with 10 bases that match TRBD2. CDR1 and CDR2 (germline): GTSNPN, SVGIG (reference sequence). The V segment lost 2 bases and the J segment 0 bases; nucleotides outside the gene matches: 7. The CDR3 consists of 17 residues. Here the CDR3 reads CAWSKGSSGSSYNEQFF. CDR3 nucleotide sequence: TGTGCCTGGAGTAAGGGTTCTAGCGGGAGCTCCTACAATGAGCAGTTCTTC. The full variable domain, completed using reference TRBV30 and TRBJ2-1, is SQTIHQWPATLVQPVGSPLSLECTVEGTSNPNLYWYRQAAGRGLQLLFYSVGIGQISSEVPQNLSASRPQDRQFILSSKKLLLSDSGFYLCAWSKGSSGSSYNEQFFGPGTRLTVL.

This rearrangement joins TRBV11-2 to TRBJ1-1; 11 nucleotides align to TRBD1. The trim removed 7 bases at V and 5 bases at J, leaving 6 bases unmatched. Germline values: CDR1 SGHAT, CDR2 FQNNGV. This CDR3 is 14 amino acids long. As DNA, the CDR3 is TGTGCCAGCAACGGACAGGGGGCGAAAACTGAAGCTTTCTTT. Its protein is CASNGQGAKTEAFF.

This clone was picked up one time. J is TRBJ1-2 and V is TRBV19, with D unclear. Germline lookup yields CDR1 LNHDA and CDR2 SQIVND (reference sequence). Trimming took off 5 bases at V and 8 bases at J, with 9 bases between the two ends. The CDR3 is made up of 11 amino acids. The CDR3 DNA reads TGTGCCAGTAGTCAGCGGGTGGGCTACACCTTC. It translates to CASSQRVGYTF.

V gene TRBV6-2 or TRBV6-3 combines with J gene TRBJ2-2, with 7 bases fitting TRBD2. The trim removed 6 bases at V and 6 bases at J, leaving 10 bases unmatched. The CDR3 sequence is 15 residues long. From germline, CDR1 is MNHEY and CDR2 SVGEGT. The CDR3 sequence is CASSNLRGDPGELFF. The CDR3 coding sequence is TGTGCCAGCAGCAACCTCCGGGGGGATCCCGGGGAGCTGTTTTTT.

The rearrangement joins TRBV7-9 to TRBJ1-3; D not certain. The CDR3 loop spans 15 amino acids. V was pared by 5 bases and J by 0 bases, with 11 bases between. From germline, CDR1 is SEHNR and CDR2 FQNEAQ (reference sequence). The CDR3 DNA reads TGTGCCAGCAGCCCATCCTCTACCTCTGGAAACACCATATATTTT. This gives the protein CASSPSSTSGNTIYF.

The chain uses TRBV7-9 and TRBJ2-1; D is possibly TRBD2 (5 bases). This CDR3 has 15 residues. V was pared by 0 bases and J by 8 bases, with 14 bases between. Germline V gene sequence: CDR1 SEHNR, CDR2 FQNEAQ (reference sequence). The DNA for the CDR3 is TGTGCCAGCAGCTTAGCTCTTGTGGCCGGGGATGAGCAGTTCTTC. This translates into CASSLALVAGDEQFF. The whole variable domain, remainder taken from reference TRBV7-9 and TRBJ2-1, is DTGVSQNPRHKITKRGQNVTFRCDPISEHNRLYWYRQTLGQGPEFLTYFQNEAQLEKSRLLSDRFSAERPKGSFSTLEIQRTEQGDSAMYLCASSLALVAGDEQFFGPGTRLTVL.

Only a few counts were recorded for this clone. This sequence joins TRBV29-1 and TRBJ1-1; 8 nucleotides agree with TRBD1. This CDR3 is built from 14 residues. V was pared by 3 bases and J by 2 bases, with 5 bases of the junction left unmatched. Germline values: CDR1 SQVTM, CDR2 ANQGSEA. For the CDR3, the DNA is TGCAGCGTTGACCGACAGGGGCCTAACACTGAAGCTTTCTTT. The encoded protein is CSVDRQGPNTEAFF.

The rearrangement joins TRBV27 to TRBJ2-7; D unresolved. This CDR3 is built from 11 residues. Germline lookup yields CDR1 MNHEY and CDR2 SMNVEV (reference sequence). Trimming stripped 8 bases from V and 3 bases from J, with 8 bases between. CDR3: CASGRIYEQYF. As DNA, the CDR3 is TGTGCCAGCGGCCGCATCTACGAGCAGTACTTC.